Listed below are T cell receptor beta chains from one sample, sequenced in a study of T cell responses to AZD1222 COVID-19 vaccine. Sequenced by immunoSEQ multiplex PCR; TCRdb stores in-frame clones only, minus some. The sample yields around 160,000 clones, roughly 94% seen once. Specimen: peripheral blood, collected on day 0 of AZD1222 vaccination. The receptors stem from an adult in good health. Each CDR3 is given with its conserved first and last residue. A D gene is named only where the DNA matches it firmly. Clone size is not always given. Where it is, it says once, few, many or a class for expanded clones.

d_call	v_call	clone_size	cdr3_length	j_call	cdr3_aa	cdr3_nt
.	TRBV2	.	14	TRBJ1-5	CASSEGGPGFPQHF	TGTGCCAGCAGCGAGGGGGGACCGGGGTTCCCCCAGCATTTT
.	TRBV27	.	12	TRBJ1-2	CASSLRGYGYTF	TGTGCCAGCAGTTTGCGGGGCTATGGCTACACCTTC
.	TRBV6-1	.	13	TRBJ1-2	CASSEAADAGYTF	TGTGCCAGCAGTGAAGCGGCTGACGCTGGCTACACCTTC
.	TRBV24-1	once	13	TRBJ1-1	CATSDPGFTEAFF	TGTGCCACCAGTGACCCAGGGTTTACTGAAGCTTTCTTT
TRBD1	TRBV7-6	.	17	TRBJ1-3	CASSLLSQGSSGNTIYF	TGTGCCAGCAGCTTATTGTCACAGGGGTCATCTGGAAACACCATATATTTT
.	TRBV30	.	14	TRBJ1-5	CAWSVGTFNQPQHF	TGTGCCTGGAGTGTGGGGACATTCAATCAGCCCCAGCATTTT
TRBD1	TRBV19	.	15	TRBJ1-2	CASRNDGTGVYGYTF	TGTGCCAGTAGAAATGACGGGACAGGGGTCTATGGCTACACCTTC
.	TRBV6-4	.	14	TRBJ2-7	CASSEQLGTPEQYF	TGTGCCAGCAGTGAGCAGTTAGGGACCCCCGAGCAGTACTTC
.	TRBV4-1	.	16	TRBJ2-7	CASSQGPSFRAYEQYF	TGCGCCAGCAGCCAGGGGCCCTCGTTCAGGGCCTACGAGCAGTACTTC
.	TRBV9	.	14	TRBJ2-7	CASSADLLGGEQYF	TGTGCCAGCAGCGCGGACCTCCTTGGAGGGGAGCAGTACTTC
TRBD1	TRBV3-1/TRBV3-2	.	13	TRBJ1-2	CASRPGGVNGYTF	TGTGCCAGCAGGCCAGGGGGGGTTAATGGCTACACCTTC
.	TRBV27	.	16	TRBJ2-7	CASSLLRGVRAYEQYF	TGTGCCAGCAGTTTATTAAGGGGGGTCAGAGCCTACGAGCAGTACTTC
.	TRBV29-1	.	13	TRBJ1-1	CSVEGRLNTEAFF	TGCAGCGTCGAAGGCAGATTGAACACTGAAGCTTTCTTT
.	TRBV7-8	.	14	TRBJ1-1	CASSLATDHTEAFF	TGTGCCAGCAGCTTAGCAACGGATCACACTGAAGCTTTCTTT
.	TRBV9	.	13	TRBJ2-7	CASSVGGSYEQYF	TGTGCCAGCAGCGTAGGCGGGTCCTACGAGCAGTACTTC
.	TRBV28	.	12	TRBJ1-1	CASGPQGAWAFF	TGTGCCAGCGGACCTCAGGGCGCCTGGGCTTTCTTT
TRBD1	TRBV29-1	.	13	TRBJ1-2	CSVESQGAYGYTF	TGCAGCGTTGAAAGTCAGGGGGCCTATGGCTACACCTTC
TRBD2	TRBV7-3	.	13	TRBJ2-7	CASSMGTTYEQYF	TGTGCCAGCAGCATGGGGACTACCTACGAGCAGTACTTC
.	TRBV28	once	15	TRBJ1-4	CASSTLRASREKLFF	TGTGCCAGCAGCACTCTCCGGGCCTCTAGGGAAAAACTGTTTTTT
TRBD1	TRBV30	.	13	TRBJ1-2	CASAGTGVYGYTF	TGTGCCTCAGCCGGGACAGGGGTGTATGGCTACACCTTC
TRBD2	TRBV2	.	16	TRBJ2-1	CASSSLLAGGNDEQFF	TGTGCCAGCAGTTCCCTACTAGCGGGAGGAAATGATGAGCAGTTCTTC
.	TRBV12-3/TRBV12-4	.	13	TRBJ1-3	CASSLSRGGTIYF	TGTGCCAGCAGTTTATCCCGAGGGGGGACCATATATTTT
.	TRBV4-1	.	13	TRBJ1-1	CASSQLLWTEAFF	TGCGCCAGCAGCCAATTATTATGGACTGAAGCTTTCTTT
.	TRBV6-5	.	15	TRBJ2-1	CASSSTGPQLDEQFF	TGTGCCAGCAGTTCGACCGGGCCCCAACTCGATGAGCAGTTCTTC
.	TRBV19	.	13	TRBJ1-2	CASSQLEIYGYTF	TGTGCCAGTAGTCAGCTGGAAATCTATGGCTACACCTTC
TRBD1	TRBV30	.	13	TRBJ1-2	CAWSVQGSYGYTF	TGTGCCTGGAGTGTACAGGGGTCCTATGGCTACACCTTC
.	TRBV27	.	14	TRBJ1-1	CASSKDTMNTEAFF	TGTGCCAGCAGTAAGGACACCATGAACACTGAAGCTTTCTTT
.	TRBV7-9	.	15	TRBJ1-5	CASSLAGPGNQPQHF	TGTGCCAGCAGCTTAGCTGGGCCGGGAAATCAGCCCCAGCATTTT
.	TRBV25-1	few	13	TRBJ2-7	CASREAGSYEQYF	TGTGCCAGCAGGGAAGCGGGCAGTTACGAGCAGTACTTC
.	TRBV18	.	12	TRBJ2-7	CASSGQLYEQYF	TGTGCCAGCTCGGGTCAGTTATACGAGCAGTACTTC
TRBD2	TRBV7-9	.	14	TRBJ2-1	CASSSRGRFNEQFF	TGTGCCAGCAGCTCCCGCGGGAGGTTCAATGAGCAGTTCTTC
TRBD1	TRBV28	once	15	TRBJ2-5	CASSLGQGVGETQYF	TGTGCCAGCAGCCTGGGACAGGGGGTGGGAGAGACCCAGTACTTC
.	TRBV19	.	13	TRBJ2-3	CATASRYTDTQYF	TGTGCCACCGCGTCTCGGTACACAGATACGCAGTATTTT
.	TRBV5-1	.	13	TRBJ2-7	CASSPTGTYEQYF	TGCGCCAGCAGCCCAACGGGGACCTACGAGCAGTACTTC
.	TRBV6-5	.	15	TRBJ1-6	CASSYSGSNNSPLHF	TGTGCCAGCAGTTACTCGGGTTCAAATAATTCACCCCTCCACTTT
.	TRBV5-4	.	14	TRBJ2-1	CASSARGNYNEQFF	TGTGCCAGCAGCGCCAGGGGTAACTACAATGAGCAGTTCTTC
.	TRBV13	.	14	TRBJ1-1	CASSHTDGNTEAFF	TGTGCCAGCAGCCACACGGACGGGAACACTGAAGCTTTCTTT
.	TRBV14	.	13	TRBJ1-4	CASMGGPGEKLFF	TGTGCCAGCATGGGCGGCCCAGGGGAAAAACTGTTTTTT
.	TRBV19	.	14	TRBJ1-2	CASSIIQTTYGYTF	TGTGCCAGTAGTATAATACAGACAACTTATGGCTACACCTTC
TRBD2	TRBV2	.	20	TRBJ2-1	CASSWNFRLAGTASYNEQFF	TGTGCCAGCAGCTGGAACTTTCGACTAGCGGGAACGGCTTCCTACAATGAGCAGTTCTTC
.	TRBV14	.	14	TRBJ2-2	CASSQYVNTGELFF	TGTGCCAGCAGCCAATACGTGAACACCGGGGAGCTGTTTTTT
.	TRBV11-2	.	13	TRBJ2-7	CASSLAVLQQQYF	TGTGCCAGCAGCTTAGCGGTACTTCAACAGCAGTACTTC
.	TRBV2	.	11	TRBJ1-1	CASCQTAEAFF	TGTGCCAGCTGCCAAACCGCTGAAGCTTTCTTT
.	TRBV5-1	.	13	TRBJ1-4	CASSADSNEKLFF	TGCGCCAGCAGCGCGGACTCTAATGAAAAACTGTTTTTT
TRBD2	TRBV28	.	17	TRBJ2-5	CASSQYGTSSGQETQYF	TGTGCCAGCAGCCAATACGGGACTAGCTCAGGGCAAGAGACCCAGTACTTC
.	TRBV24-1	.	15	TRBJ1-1	CATSDLQGLDTEAFF	TGTGCCACCAGTGATTTGCAGGGTTTAGACACTGAAGCTTTCTTT
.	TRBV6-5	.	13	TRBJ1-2	CATTGHGDYGYTF	TGTGCCACCACGGGACACGGGGACTATGGCTACACCTTC
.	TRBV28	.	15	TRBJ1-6	CASSLQGELSSPLHF	TGTGCCAGCAGCTTACAGGGTGAGCTGAGTTCACCCCTCCACTTT
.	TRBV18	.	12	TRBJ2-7	CASSPGGNEQYF	TGTGCCAGCTCACCGGGGGGTAACGAGCAGTACTTC
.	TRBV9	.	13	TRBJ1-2	CATEKLGDYGYTF	TGTGCCACCGAGAAACTTGGGGACTATGGCTACACCTTC